This is a list of T cell receptor beta chains from one sample in a study of T cells in Graves' hyperthyroidism and ophthalmopathy. MiXCR, run by TCRdb on the multiplex PCR reads, gives a single entry per CDR3 protein. The sample contains a few hundred thousand distinct CDR3 sequences, around 14% of which appear only once. The material sequenced was blood. These TCRs come from a woman aged 18-29 years with Graves' hyperthyroidism. The CDR3 runs from the conserved cysteine through the conserved F or W. The D gene is left open where the match is weak. Some rows have no size entry. The others give once, few or many, or a class for an expanded clone.

v_gene	j_gene	abundance	d_gene	CDR3aa	CDR3nt
TRBV18	TRBJ2-1	many	TRBD2	CASSPPGLAGFNSYNEQFF	TGTGCCAGCTCACCTCCGGGACTAGCGGGGTTTAATTCCTACAATGAGCAGTTCTTC
TRBV19	TRBJ1-1	many	-	CASSSGGRADTEAFF	TGTGCCAGTTCCAGCGGGGGCAGGGCGGACACTGAAGCTTTCTTT
TRBV29-1	TRBJ2-7	many	TRBD1	CSVRTGEGYEQYF	TGCAGCGTCCGGACAGGGGAGGGTTACGAGCAGTACTTC
TRBV18	TRBJ1-1	-	-	CASSPAGTYTEAFF	TGTGCCAGCTCACCCGCGGGCACATACACTGAAGCTTTCTTT
TRBV19	TRBJ1-2	many	TRBD1	CASSTRDRGDTNYGYTF	TGTGCCAGTAGTACCCGGGACAGGGGAGATACTAACTATGGCTACACCTTC
TRBV6-2/TRBV6-3	TRBJ1-6	once	-	CASSYDSFNSPLHF	TGTGCCAGCAGTTACGACAGCTTCAATTCACCCCTCCACTTT
TRBV27	TRBJ1-4	-	-	CASSLKPPNFRGVPPMNEKLFF	TGTGCCAGCAGTTTAAAGCCCCCCAATTTCCGGGGAGTTCCCCCAATGAATGAAAAACTGTTTTTT
TRBV18	TRBJ1-6	many	-	CASSSPPVSPLHF	TGTGCCAGCTCCTCCCCACCGGTTTCACCCCTCCACTTT
TRBV4-2	TRBJ1-4	-	-	CASSQIRGLNEKLFF	TGTGCCAGCAGCCAAATTCGAGGTCTGAATGAAAAACTGTTTTTT
TRBV5-1	TRBJ2-3	many	TRBD2	CASSLDGGGNADTQYF	TGCGCCAGCAGCTTGGACGGCGGGGGGAACGCAGATACGCAGTATTTT
TRBV9	TRBJ2-6	few	-	CASSFPSTVGALPGANVLTF	TGTGCCAGCAGCTTCCCCTCGACGGTGGGAGCACTTCCTGGGGCCAACGTCCTGACTTTC
TRBV15	TRBJ2-6	-	-	CATSRDWSVGANVLTF	TGTGCCACCAGCAGAGATTGGAGTGTTGGGGCCAACGTCCTGACTTTC
TRBV11-2	TRBJ1-1	many	-	CASSYSTENTEAFF	TGTGCCAGCAGCTACAGCACCGAGAACACTGAAGCTTTCTTT
TRBV6-1	TRBJ2-3	many	-	CASSVQLGGGTQYF	TGTGCCAGCAGTGTTCAGCTGGGAGGGGGTACGCAGTATTTT
TRBV5-5	TRBJ1-3	-	-	CASSVGWGNGNTIYF	TGTGCCAGCAGCGTTGGATGGGGAAATGGAAACACCATATATTTT
TRBV19	TRBJ2-3	-	-	CASKRPGLYDTQYF	TGTGCCAGTAAAAGACCAGGACTGTATGATACGCAGTATTTT
TRBV12-3/TRBV12-4	TRBJ2-5	-	TRBD2	CASSLPPTSGGGEAQYF	TGTGCCAGCAGTCTCCCCCCGACTAGCGGGGGGGGAGAGGCCCAGTACTTC
TRBV2	TRBJ1-2	-	TRBD1	CASDLSGQEGGYTF	TGTGCCAGCGATTTAAGTGGACAGGAGGGCGGCTACACCTTC
TRBV11-2	TRBJ2-3	many	TRBD2	CASSLVGRVSTDTQYF	TGTGCCAGCAGCTTAGTCGGGAGGGTCAGCACAGATACGCAGTATTTT
TRBV11-3	TRBJ2-1	many	-	CASSPDGYEQFF	TGTGCCAGCAGCCCCGACGGGTATGAGCAGTTCTTC
TRBV4-1	TRBJ2-3	-	-	CASSQDRGQILDTQYF	TGCGCCAGCAGCCAAGATCGCGGACAGATTCTGGATACGCAGTATTTT
TRBV18	TRBJ1-1	many	-	CASSPLSPRDNTEAFF	TGTGCCAGCTCCCCCTTGAGCCCCCGGGACAACACTGAAGCTTTCTTT
TRBV12-3/TRBV12-4	TRBJ2-7	-	TRBD2	CASSLRLAYEQYF	TGTGCCAGCAGTTTAAGACTAGCTTACGAGCAGTACTTC
TRBV28	TRBJ2-3	many	-	CASSVGPDTQYF	TGTGCCAGCAGCGTCGGGCCAGATACGCAGTATTTT
TRBV5-1	TRBJ2-7	many	TRBD1	CASRTGGAYEQYF	TGTGCCAGCAGGACAGGGGGGGCCTACGAGCAGTACTTC
TRBV5-5	TRBJ2-5	few	TRBD1	CASSLVWTGNQETQYF	TGTGCCAGCAGCCTCGTTTGGACAGGGAACCAAGAGACCCAGTACTTC
TRBV28	TRBJ2-2	many	-	CASSFLLMNTGELFF	TGTGCCAGCAGTTTTTTACTAATGAACACCGGGGAGCTGTTTTTT
TRBV11-2	TRBJ2-7	few	TRBD2	CASSLSRLAGSGEQYF	TGTGCCAGCAGCTTAAGTAGACTAGCGGGATCGGGCGAGCAGTACTTC
TRBV4-1	TRBJ2-7	few	-	CASSQDEKGNGEQYF	TGCGCCAGCAGCCAAGACGAAAAAGGGAACGGCGAGCAGTACTTC
TRBV3-1	TRBJ2-1	-	TRBD2	CASSAGGDYNEQFF	TGTGCCAGCAGTGCGGGGGGGGACTACAATGAGCAGTTCTTC
TRBV11-2	TRBJ1-2	many	-	CASSLAAWERDGYTF	TGTGCCAGCAGCTTAGCTGCGTGGGAAAGAGATGGCTACACCTTC
TRBV6-1	TRBJ2-3	-	TRBD1	CASSPGTGLDTQYF	TGTGCCAGCAGCCCCGGGACAGGGTTAGATACGCAGTATTTT
TRBV5-6	TRBJ1-1	-	TRBD1	CASSLRDRCGTEAFF	TGTGCCAGCAGCTTGCGGGACAGGTGTGGTACTGAAGCTTTCTTT